Listed here are 27 T cell receptor beta chains from one sample, sequenced in a study of shared clonotypes between healthy human individuals. Sequenced by immunoSEQ multiplex PCR; TCRdb stores in-frame clones only, minus some. The sample records roughly 1,000,000 clones, about four fifths being singletons. Sequenced material: memory CD4+ T cells from PBMCs. Stated subset: CD45RA-negative fraction. Source of these receptors: a man aged 18 to 30 in good health. Some clones in this sample may be carry-over from other donors' samples.

This chain joins TRBV4-1 and TRBJ2-7, with 8 positions matching TRBD1. The CDR3 is 14 amino acids. V was clipped by 3 bases and J by 1 base; unmatched bases: 2. CDR1 is MGHRA, CDR2 YSYEKL, per germline. CDR3 in amino acids: CASSHRDRSYEQYF. The CDR3 region has the DNA TGCGCCAGCAGCCACCGGGACAGGTCCTACGAGCAGTACTTC.

The V gene is TRBV6-1, the J gene TRBJ1-2, with 7 bases lining up with TRBD1. After removal of 5 bases from V and 5 bases from J, the junction contained 5 bases not matched to a gene. Germline-derived CDR1 and CDR2 are MNHNS and SASEGT. The CDR3 spans 13 residues. The CDR3 loop is CASSKDRVYGYTF. CDR3 DNA sequence: TGTGCCAGCAGTAAAGACAGGGTTTATGGCTACACCTTC.

The rearrangement joins TRBV6-4 to TRBJ2-7; TRBD2 aligns across 8 bases. The CDR3 is 14 amino acids. Germline CDR1 is MRHNA and CDR2 is SNTAGT. J lost 7 bases, V lost 7 bases, and 12 bases had no gene match. The CDR3 region has the DNA TGTGCCAGCACCGACGGGGGGGCGACCCAGGAGCAGTACTTC. Amino acids: CASTDGGATQEQYF.

This chain uses TRBV5-4 with TRBJ2-3; 7 bases agree with TRBD2. The CDR3 runs 16 residues. V trimming: 5 bases; J trimming: 0 bases; junction bases outside the gene matches: 9. The germline gives CDR1 SGHNT, CDR2 YYREEE (reference sequence). The CDR3 spells CASRDGRTKSTDTQYF. The CDR3 bases are TGTGCCAGCAGGGACGGGAGGACGAAAAGCACAGATACGCAGTATTTT.

The chain has TRBV28 and TRBJ1-5; D might be TRBD1 (5 bases). V gave up 3 bases and J gave up 0 bases, with 9 bases separating them. CDR3 length: 15 residues. Germline CDR1 reads MDHEN; CDR2 reads SYDVKM. In DNA form, the CDR3 reads TGTGCCAGCAGTTTCAGGGCCTATAGCAATCAGCCCCAGCATTTT. It encodes CASSFRAYSNQPQHF. Variable domain in full (rest from reference TRBV28 and TRBJ1-5): DVKVTQSSRYLVKRTGEKVFLECVQDMDHENMFWYRQDPGLGLRLIYFSYDVKMKEKGDIPEGYSVSREKKERFSLILESASTNQTSMYLCASSFRAYSNQPQHFGDGTRLSIL.

This chain uses TRBV5-1 with TRBJ2-1; 9 bases align to TRBD2. V lost 3 bases, J lost 6 bases, and 7 bases stayed unmatched. The germline gives CDR1 SGHRS, CDR2 YFSETQ. The length of the CDR3 is 15 residues. In DNA, the CDR3 is TGCGCCAGCAGCTCCATAGCGGGAGCCCGCAATGAGCAGTTCTTC. It encodes CASSSIAGARNEQFF.

This rearrangement joins TRBV27 to TRBJ1-5; the match to TRBD1 covers 9 bases. Trimming at V came to 0 bases and at J to 0 bases, leaving 3 bases not matched to a gene. The CDR3 runs to 17 residues. Germline V CDR1 and CDR2: MNHEY, SMNVEV (reference sequence). The CDR3 region is CASSLSRQGGSNQPQHF. DNA for the CDR3: TGTGCCAGCAGTTTATCCCGACAGGGGGGTAGCAATCAGCCCCAGCATTTT.

There are a few counts of this clone. The rearrangement uses TRBV28 and TRBJ1-2; 12 bases are a match to TRBD1. The CDR3 runs 15 residues. V lost 2 bases and J lost 6; bases outside the gene matches: 4. CDR1 and CDR2 (germline): MDHEN, SYDVKM. The CDR3 sequence is CASSLGGQGANGYTF. The CDR3 bases are TGTGCCAGCAGTTTAGGGGGACAGGGGGCAAATGGCTACACCTTC.

The CDR3: CASGKLPQETQYF. CDR3 nucleotides: TGTGCCAGCGGCAAACTCCCACAAGAGACCCAGTACTTC. The chain has TRBV7-3 and TRBJ2-5; no definite D call. Trimming removed 8 bases at V and 2 bases at J, with 12 bases between. Looked up from germline, CDR1 is SGHTA and CDR2 is FQGTGA. This CDR3 has 13 residues.

This clone occurred once. This chain joins TRBV5-4 and TRBJ2-5; the D gene is possibly TRBD1 (5 bases). Trimming shortened V by 2 bases and J by 2 bases, and 16 bases separated the two germline ends. The CDR3 is 16 residues long. Germline CDR1 and CDR2: SGHNT and YYREEE (reference sequence). CDR3 DNA sequence: TGTGCCAGCAGCTTCCAGGACATCTACCTACAAGAGACCCAGTACTTC. Residues: CASSFQDIYLQETQYF.

The rearrangement joins TRBV5-1 to TRBJ2-5, with a weak D call TRBD2 (6 bases). V lost 4 bases to trimming and J lost 2 bases, with 12 bases between them. The CDR3 contains 14 residues. Per the germline V gene, CDR1 is SGHRS and CDR2 is YFSETQ. The CDR3 sequence: CASSPRLVQETQYF. The CDR3 DNA sequence: TGCGCCAGCAGCCCGAGACTAGTACAAGAGACCCAGTACTTC.

The chain combines TRBV5-1 with TRBJ2-5; D gene uncertain. Germline CDR1 reads SGHRS; CDR2 reads YFSETQ. This CDR3 comprises 14 residues. Deletions cut 1 base from V and 5 bases from J, with 12 bases between. The CDR3 region is CASSLNSGEETQYF. In DNA, the CDR3 is TGCGCCAGCAGCTTGAATTCAGGAGAGGAGACCCAGTACTTC.

The rearrangement links TRBV4-3 to TRBJ1-1; maybe TRBD1 (5 bases). CDR3 length equals 16 residues. Germline V CDR1 and CDR2: LGHNA, YSLEER. V was cut by 1 base and J by 5 bases, with 17 bases left in between. Here the CDR3 DNA reads TGCGCCAGCAGCCAAGGCTCGCGGGGCTGGAGGACTGAAGCTTTCTTT. The encoded protein is CASSQGSRGWRTEAFF.

The CDR3 is CASSFRNPSGRAYEQYF. The CDR3 DNA is TGCGCCAGCAGCTTCCGAAACCCTAGCGGGAGGGCCTACGAGCAGTACTTC. The chain recombines TRBV5-1 with TRBJ2-7; TRBD2 aligns across 12 bases. Per the germline V gene, CDR1 is SGHRS and CDR2 is YFSETQ. V dropped 2 bases and J dropped 2; count of bases not matched to a gene: 8. This CDR3 is built from 17 residues.

This clone was observed a few times. The gene calls are TRBV5-1 and TRBJ2-1; 11 bases fit TRBD2. The ends lost 4 bases at V and 5 bases at J; junction bases unmatched: 8. Looked up from germline, CDR1 is SGHRS and CDR2 is YFSETQ. This CDR3 is 16 amino acids long. In DNA, the CDR3 is TGCGCCAGCAGCGCACGTGGGGGACTAGCGGACAATGAGCAGTTCTTC. Translated: CASSARGGLADNEQFF.

This chain connects TRBV11-2 to TRBJ2-3; the match to TRBD2 covers 8 bases. The germline CDR1 and CDR2 sequences are SGHAT and FQNNGV. Unmatched junction bases numbered 10, after V lost 8 bases and J lost 3 bases. This CDR3 spans 15 amino acids. The CDR3 bases are TGTGCCAGCGGGGTCCTAGCGGGCTTTACAGATACGCAGTATTTT. Residues: CASGVLAGFTDTQYF.

In this sample, this clone turned up many times. The chain couples TRBV19 to TRBJ2-2; D unclear. V was shortened by 6 bases and J by 4 bases, with 9 bases between the two germline ends. The germline V gene encodes CDR1 LNHDA and CDR2 SQIVND (reference sequence). The CDR3 contains 13 residues. The DNA for the CDR3 is TGTGCCAGTAGCCCATTATTCACCGGGGAGCTGTTTTTT. Protein sequence: CASSPLFTGELFF.

Many counts were recorded for this clone. This rearrangement joins TRBV2 to TRBJ2-7, with D perhaps matching TRBD1 (5 bases). This CDR3 region has 14 residues. Germline CDR1 reads SNHLY; CDR2 reads FYNNEI. V lost 3 bases to trimming and J lost 5 bases, with 14 bases between them. The CDR3 here is CASSEQGTGDEQYF. CDR3 nucleotides: TGTGCCAGCAGTGAGCAGGGAACTGGAGACGAGCAGTACTTC.

The rearrangement joins TRBV5-1 to TRBJ2-5, with 9 bases that match TRBD1. Germline CDR1 SGHRS, CDR2 YFSETQ. V was clipped by 1 base and J by 4 bases; unmatched bases: 17. CDR3 length: 19 amino acids. CDR3 in amino acids: CASSLMRGSGTGYAETQYF. Here the CDR3 DNA reads TGCGCCAGCAGCTTGATGAGGGGATCGGGGACAGGGTACGCAGAGACCCAGTACTTC.

This clone was seen a few times. The CDR3 DNA reads TGTGCCAGCAGCGCGACAGGGGGCTATGGCTACACCTTC. It codes for CASSATGGYGYTF. The chain uses TRBV5-6 and TRBJ1-2; 9 nucleotides agree with TRBD1. Germline assignment: CDR1 SGHDT and CDR2 YYEEEE. The junction had 2 bases not matched to a gene; V was cut back by 4 bases and J by 4 bases. The CDR3 extends over 13 amino acids.

A note on this clone: The sample holds other DNA sequences that translate to the same CDR3. V usage is TRBV6-6 and J usage is TRBJ1-3, with D unresolved. V was pared by 7 bases and J by 0 bases, with 4 bases between. The germline gives CDR1 MNHNY, CDR2 SVGAGI (reference sequence). This CDR3 region has 12 residues. The chain's CDR3 is CASISSGNTIYF. For the CDR3, the DNA is TGTGCCAGCATAAGCTCTGGAAACACCATATATTTT.

The chain recombines TRBV9 with TRBJ1-4; D is uncertain. V lost 0 bases, J lost 0 bases, and 12 bases lay in between. The CDR3 totals 17 residues. CDR1 SGDLS and CDR2 YYNGEE come from the germline V gene. The CDR3 bases are TGTGCCAGCAGCGTAGGGGCCGCCTACGCAACTAATGAAAAACTGTTTTTT. This codes for CASSVGAAYATNEKLFF.

A note on this clone: A much more abundant neighbour one base away suggests this may be a read error. The sample has other DNA sequences that encode this CDR3 too. The chain joins TRBV29-1 to TRBJ2-3, with 7 bases lining up with TRBD2. The CDR3 loop spans 15 amino acids. Germline V gene data show CDR1 as SQVTM and CDR2 as ANQGSEA. The V gene end was trimmed by 6 bases and the J gene end by 4 bases; junction bases not matched to a gene: 13. CDR3 nucleotide sequence: TGCAGCGTCGTAGCTAGCGGAGGCGTGGCAGATACGCAGTATTTT. Residues: CSVVASGGVADTQYF.

The chain links TRBV30 to TRBJ2-5, with D unresolved. V lost 0 bases, J lost 0 bases, and 11 bases lay in between. This CDR3 spans 15 amino acids. In germline, CDR1 is GTSNPN, CDR2 SVGIG (reference sequence). DNA of the CDR3: TGTGCCTGGAGTGTAGACCACACCGACCAAGAGACCCAGTACTTC. Protein: CAWSVDHTDQETQYF.

In the case of this clone: Additional DNA sequences in this sample encode the identical CDR3. The V gene is TRBV7-2, the J gene TRBJ1-1, with a possible D match to TRBD1 (6 bases). The germline CDR1 and CDR2 sequences are SGHTA and FQGNSA. Trimming cost V 4 bases and J 1 base, with 10 bases left between them. This CDR3 has 14 residues. CDR3 loop: CASSSGHQNTEAFF. The CDR3 region has the DNA TGTGCCAGCAGCTCGGGACATCAGAACACTGAAGCTTTCTTT.

The rearrangement joins TRBV4-2 to TRBJ1-3, with D tentatively TRBD1 (6 bases). With 1 base removed from V and 0 bases from J, the gap between germline ends came to 10 bases. Germline CDR1 is LGHNA and CDR2 is YNFKEQ. The CDR3 extends over 16 amino acids. In DNA form, the CDR3 reads TGTGCCAGCAGCCAAGTGCAGGGGAGCTCTGGAAACACCATATATTTT. Translation: CASSQVQGSSGNTIYF.

J is TRBJ2-5 and V is TRBV9; 11 bases are a match to TRBD1. The CDR3 consists of 16 residues. In germline, CDR1 is SGDLS, CDR2 YYNGEE. The V gene end was trimmed by 0 bases and the J gene end by 5 bases; junction bases not matched to a gene: 6. DNA of the CDR3: TGTGCCAGCAGCGTAGCAGGACAGGGGGCATTTGAGACCCAGTACTTC. Translation: CASSVAGQGAFETQYF. The variable domain in full, with the rest retrieved from reference TRBV9 and TRBJ2-5, is DSGVTQTPKHLITATGQRVTLRCSPRSGDLSVYWYQQSLDQGLQFLIQYYNGEERAKGNILERFSAQQFPDLHSELNLSSLELGDSALYFCASSVAGQGAFETQYFGPGTRLLVL.